The rows below give T cell receptor beta chains drawn from one sample of a study of blood T cell repertoires in COVID-19. Assay used: immunoSEQ multiplex PCR; TCRdb lists only in-frame clones, some missing. The sample includes about 230,000 clones, 85% to 90% seen only once; the top ten take about 2.5%. Material for sequencing was peripheral blood. These receptors all come from a young man with COVID-19, enrolled during active disease. The CDR3 runs from the conserved cysteine through the conserved F or W. D genes are given only for firm matches. The listing skips clone size in some rows; elsewhere it reads once, few, many or a size class.

V gene: TRBV30; D gene: .; J gene: TRBJ1-1; clone size: .; CDR3 protein: CAWAFPNTEAFF; CDR3 DNA: TGTGCCTGGGCTTTTCCGAACACTGAAGCTTTCTTT
V gene: TRBV25-1; D gene: .; J gene: TRBJ1-4; clone size: .; CDR3 protein: CASSPGTTNEKLFF; CDR3 DNA: TGTGCCAGCAGTCCCGGGACAACTAATGAAAAACTGTTTTTT
V gene: TRBV2; D gene: TRBD1; J gene: TRBJ1-2; clone size: .; CDR3 protein: CASRDGTGGGYGYTF; CDR3 DNA: TGTGCCAGCAGAGACGGGACAGGGGGCGGCTATGGCTACACCTTC
V gene: TRBV11-3; D gene: TRBD1; J gene: TRBJ2-2; clone size: once; CDR3 protein: CASTPRQGAGELFF; CDR3 DNA: TGTGCCAGCACCCCTCGACAGGGGGCCGGGGAGCTGTTTTTT
V gene: TRBV28; D gene: .; J gene: TRBJ2-1; clone size: .; CDR3 protein: CASSPTDWTSYNEQFF; CDR3 DNA: TGTGCCAGCAGCCCGACAGACTGGACATCCTACAATGAGCAGTTCTTC
V gene: TRBV5-3; D gene: TRBD1; J gene: TRBJ1-5; clone size: .; CDR3 protein: CARRGQAFSRPNSNQPQHF; CDR3 DNA: TGTGCCAGAAGGGGACAGGCCTTTAGTCGACCCAATAGCAATCAGCCCCAGCATTTT
V gene: TRBV2; D gene: .; J gene: TRBJ2-5; clone size: .; CDR3 protein: CASSGDLGTQYF; CDR3 DNA: TGTGCCAGCAGTGGAGACCTAGGGACCCAGTACTTC
V gene: TRBV5-1; D gene: TRBD1; J gene: TRBJ1-4; clone size: .; CDR3 protein: CASSSRQGADEKLFF; CDR3 DNA: TGCGCCAGCAGCTCCCGACAGGGGGCCGATGAAAAACTGTTTTTT
V gene: TRBV9; D gene: TRBD1; J gene: TRBJ2-5; clone size: .; CDR3 protein: CASSADRGHQETQYF; CDR3 DNA: TGTGCCAGCAGCGCGGACAGGGGGCACCAAGAGACCCAGTACTTC
V gene: TRBV7-2; D gene: TRBD1; J gene: TRBJ1-3; clone size: .; CDR3 protein: CASNDRVGNTIYF; CDR3 DNA: TGTGCCAGCAACGACAGGGTTGGAAACACCATATATTTT
V gene: TRBV5-1; D gene: TRBD1; J gene: TRBJ2-7; clone size: once; CDR3 protein: CASSSKQGAYEQYF; CDR3 DNA: TGCGCCAGCAGTTCGAAACAGGGGGCCTACGAGCAGTACTTC
V gene: TRBV7-3; D gene: TRBD2; J gene: TRBJ2-3; clone size: .; CDR3 protein: CASSLWGLAGSNTQYF; CDR3 DNA: TGTGCCAGCAGCTTATGGGGACTAGCGGGGTCCAATACGCAGTATTTT
V gene: TRBV6-6; D gene: .; J gene: TRBJ1-2; clone size: .; CDR3 protein: CASSYSGDNYGYTF; CDR3 DNA: TGTGCCAGCAGTTACTCGGGAGATAACTATGGCTACACCTTC
V gene: TRBV9; D gene: TRBD1; J gene: TRBJ2-1; clone size: once; CDR3 protein: CASSVVGTGIPNEQFF; CDR3 DNA: TGTGCCAGCAGCGTAGTGGGGACAGGGATTCCCAATGAGCAGTTCTTC
V gene: TRBV27; D gene: .; J gene: TRBJ2-7; clone size: .; CDR3 protein: CASSQAGRPYEQYF; CDR3 DNA: TGTGCCAGCAGCCAAGCAGGCCGTCCATACGAGCAGTACTTC
V gene: TRBV15; D gene: TRBD2; J gene: TRBJ2-1; clone size: few; CDR3 protein: CATSSLSGHNEQFF; CDR3 DNA: TGTGCCACCAGCTCCCTTAGCGGGCACAATGAGCAGTTCTTC
V gene: TRBV5-6; D gene: .; J gene: TRBJ1-5; clone size: few; CDR3 protein: CASSSTGRNQPQHF; CDR3 DNA: TGTGCCAGCAGCTCCACAGGGCGCAATCAGCCCCAGCATTTT
V gene: TRBV6-5; D gene: TRBD1; J gene: TRBJ1-3; clone size: .; CDR3 protein: CASRLTGLVGNTIYF; CDR3 DNA: TGTGCCAGCAGATTGACAGGGTTGGTTGGAAACACCATATATTTT
V gene: TRBV5-6; D gene: .; J gene: TRBJ1-5; clone size: once; CDR3 protein: CASSYTVNSNQPQHF; CDR3 DNA: TGTGCCAGCAGCTACACAGTCAATAGCAATCAGCCCCAGCATTTT
V gene: TRBV6-2/TRBV6-3; D gene: TRBD1; J gene: TRBJ1-2; clone size: once; CDR3 protein: CASSTRGQGNYGYTF; CDR3 DNA: TGTGCCAGCAGTACCCGCGGACAGGGGAACTATGGCTACACCTTC
V gene: TRBV27; D gene: .; J gene: TRBJ1-2; clone size: .; CDR3 protein: CASRPTSGGNYGYTF; CDR3 DNA: TGTGCCAGCAGACCCACGAGCGGGGGAAACTATGGCTACACCTTC
V gene: TRBV27; D gene: .; J gene: TRBJ1-2; clone size: .; CDR3 protein: CASSPRQGFNYGYTF; CDR3 DNA: TGTGCCAGCAGTCCTAGGCAGGGTTTTAACTATGGCTACACCTTC
V gene: TRBV27; D gene: .; J gene: TRBJ1-2; clone size: few; CDR3 protein: CASSLEGGYTF; CDR3 DNA: TGTGCCAGCAGTCTAGAAGGTGGCTACACCTTC
V gene: TRBV28; D gene: .; J gene: TRBJ1-6; clone size: .; CDR3 protein: CASSTGYGSSPLHF; CDR3 DNA: TGTGCCAGCAGTACAGGGTATGGTAGTTCACCCCTCCACTTT
V gene: TRBV5-4; D gene: TRBD1; J gene: TRBJ1-1; clone size: .; CDR3 protein: CASSSGDRAGTEAFF; CDR3 DNA: TGTGCCAGCAGCTCGGGGGACAGGGCGGGCACTGAAGCTTTCTTT
V gene: TRBV11-1; D gene: .; J gene: TRBJ2-3; clone size: .; CDR3 protein: CASSLMSGSDTQYF; CDR3 DNA: TGTGCCAGCAGCTTAATGTCAGGGTCGGATACGCAGTATTTT
V gene: TRBV7-2; D gene: TRBD1; J gene: TRBJ2-7; clone size: once; CDR3 protein: CASSLDRMSSYEQYF; CDR3 DNA: TGTGCCAGCTCCCTGGACAGGATGAGCTCCTACGAGCAGTACTTC
V gene: TRBV7-2; D gene: .; J gene: TRBJ1-1; clone size: .; CDR3 protein: CASSLFSGATEAFF; CDR3 DNA: TGTGCCAGCAGCTTATTTTCAGGGGCCACTGAAGCTTTCTTT
V gene: TRBV5-6; D gene: TRBD2; J gene: TRBJ2-1; clone size: .; CDR3 protein: CASSLALLAGGRYNEQFF; CDR3 DNA: TGTGCCAGCAGCTTGGCCTTGTTAGCGGGAGGTCGGTACAATGAGCAGTTCTTC
V gene: TRBV5-5; D gene: .; J gene: TRBJ2-7; clone size: once; CDR3 protein: CASSLGGYSYEQYF; CDR3 DNA: TGTGCCAGCAGCTTGGGCGGATATTCCTACGAGCAGTACTTC